Presented here are 20 T cell receptor beta chains from one specimen sequenced in a study of T cell responses to AZD1222 COVID-19 vaccine. Repertoires were generated with immunoSEQ multiplex PCR, while TCRdb's copy carries only in-frame clones and drops some. The sample carries about 120,000 clones, around 94% recorded once. The material sequenced was peripheral blood, taken on day 0 of AZD1222 vaccination. The origin of the receptors is an adult in good health.

CDR3 sequence: CASSPLALDNSPLHF. Written as DNA, the CDR3 is TGTGCCAGCAGCCCCTTAGCACTTGATAATTCACCCCTCCACTTT. This chain uses TRBV7-9 with TRBJ1-6; D remains ambiguous. Looked up from germline, CDR1 is SEHNR and CDR2 is FQNEAQ (reference sequence). This CDR3 is 15 amino acids long. Trimming cost V 5 bases and J 5 bases, with 13 bases left between them.

This clone was detected only once. This chain uses TRBV29-1 with TRBJ2-1; a weak D match, TRBD2 (6 bases). In germline, CDR1 is SQVTM, CDR2 ANQGSEA. Trimming took off 6 bases at V and 0 bases at J, with 21 bases between the two ends. The CDR3 extends over 17 amino acids. The CDR3 coding sequence is TGCAGCGTCTTGAGCCTTAGCGGTGAAAGCTCCTACAATGAGCAGTTCTTC. Translating it yields CSVLSLSGESSYNEQFF.

The chain links TRBV24-1 to TRBJ2-1, with D perhaps being TRBD1 or TRBD2 (5 bases each). Germline V lookup: CDR1 KGHDR, CDR2 SFDVKD. This CDR3 spans 14 amino acids. V dropped 1 base and J dropped 7 bases, with 10 bases sitting between them. This chain's CDR3 is CATSDFHEGNEQFF. The CDR3 nucleotides are TGTGCCACCAGTGATTTTCATGAGGGGAATGAGCAGTTCTTC.

The chain recombines TRBV24-1 with TRBJ2-3; 10 bases agree with TRBD2. V trimming: 9 bases; J trimming: 2 bases; junction bases outside the gene matches: 7. Per the germline V gene, CDR1 is KGHDR and CDR2 is SFDVKD. The CDR3 length is 15 residues. In DNA form, the CDR3 reads TGTGCCACCGAAACTAGCGGGACCACCACAGATACGCAGTATTTT. Translation: CATETSGTTTDTQYF.

This chain links TRBV4-1 with TRBJ1-3; tentatively, D is TRBD1 (6 bases). The CDR3 is 16 residues long. Germline CDR1 and CDR2: MGHRA and YSYEKL. Deletions cut 3 bases from V and 0 bases from J, with 12 bases between. In DNA form, the CDR3 reads TGCGCCAGCAGCCAGCTACAGGGCCTCTCTGGAAACACCATATATTTT. Protein sequence: CASSQLQGLSGNTIYF.

V gene TRBV7-8 combines with J gene TRBJ1-2; D possibly corresponds to TRBD1 (5 bases). This CDR3 is built from 14 residues. The germline V gene has CDR1 SGHVS and CDR2 FQNEAQ. Trimming removed 4 bases from V and 4 bases from J, with 13 bases in between. CDR3: CASSSSGDPYGYTF. CDR3 nucleotides: TGTGCCAGCAGCTCATCGGGGGACCCCTATGGCTACACCTTC.

There are a few counts of this clone. The chain uses TRBV5-1 and TRBJ1-2; D remains ambiguous. Trimming left V 0 bases short and J 7 bases short, with 10 bases between. Germline V gene data show CDR1 as SGHRS and CDR2 as YFSETQ. The CDR3 is 13 residues long. CDR3 sequence: CASSLGSVPGYTF. For the CDR3, the DNA is TGCGCCAGCAGCTTGGGGTCAGTCCCTGGCTACACCTTC.

This clone is a singleton in its sample. The rearrangement uses TRBV27 and TRBJ1-6; D is unresolved. CDR1 is MNHEY, CDR2 SMNVEV, per germline (reference sequence). The CDR3 extends over 16 amino acids. V lost 6 bases and J lost 2, with 14 bases in between. CDR3 nucleotide sequence: TGTGCCAGCAGACACACAAAACCGACCTATAATTCACCCCTCCACTTT. Its protein product is CASRHTKPTYNSPLHF.

The rearrangement uses TRBV4-1 and TRBJ2-7; D might be TRBD1 or TRBD2, each matching 5 bases. The CDR3 is 14 residues long. CDR1 is MGHRA, CDR2 YSYEKL, per germline. The V gene lost 4 bases and the J gene lost 1 base, with 11 bases spanning the gap. The CDR3 nucleotides read TGCGCCAGCAGCCCCAGAGGGGATTCCTACGAGCAGTACTTC. This gives the protein CASSPRGDSYEQYF.

On this clone itself: The same CDR3 is also encoded by other DNA sequences in this sample. The rearrangement joins TRBV20-1 to TRBJ1-4, with 7 bases fitting TRBD1. This CDR3 has 11 amino acids. Trimming took 3 bases from V and 8 from J; bases not matched to a gene: 0. Per the germline V gene, CDR1 is DFQATT and CDR2 is SNEGSKA (reference sequence). Written as DNA, the CDR3 is TGCAGTGCTAGGACAGGGGAAAAACTGTTTTTT. As protein: CSARTGEKLFF.

This sequence joins TRBV9 and TRBJ2-1; TRBD1 agrees at 10 bases. CDR3 length: 15 residues. The junction had 2 bases not matched to a gene; V was cut back by 2 bases and J by 3 bases. Germline assignment: CDR1 SGDLS and CDR2 YYNGEE. In DNA form, the CDR3 reads TGTGCCAGCAGCGTCCGGGACAGGGGCTACAATGAGCAGTTCTTC. It yields the protein CASSVRDRGYNEQFF.

The chain joins TRBV11-1 to TRBJ2-3; 7 bases are shared with TRBD2. The trim removed 5 bases at V and 2 bases at J, leaving 7 bases unmatched. CDR3 size: 15 residues. Germline V lookup: CDR1 SGHAT, CDR2 FQDESV (reference sequence). CDR3 region: CASSLGREYTDTQYF. DNA for the CDR3: TGTGCCAGCAGCCTTGGGCGGGAGTACACAGATACGCAGTATTTT.

The CDR3: CASSYEGAVGYTF. Written as DNA, the CDR3 is TGTGCCAGCAGTTACGAGGGGGCGGTTGGCTACACCTTC. The chain carries TRBV6-6 and TRBJ1-2; TRBD1 matches at 7 bases. The CDR3 loop spans 13 amino acids. With V trimmed by 2 bases and J by 7 bases, 4 bases remained unmatched. The germline CDR1 and CDR2 sequences are MNHNY and SVGAGI (reference sequence).

The chain couples TRBV7-2 to TRBJ1-3; 7 bases match TRBD1. This CDR3 contains 14 residues. The V gene's germline CDR1 is SGHTA and CDR2 FQGNSA. The J segment lost 4 bases and the V segment lost 3 bases, leaving 3 bases of the junction unmatched. Here the CDR3 reads CASSFTGVGNTIYF. The CDR3, as DNA: TGTGCCAGCAGCTTTACAGGGGTAGGAAACACCATATATTTT.

This chain uses TRBV3-1 (or the pseudogene TRBV3-2) with TRBJ2-5; D remains ambiguous. V was cut by 2 bases and J by 0 bases, with 7 bases left in between. This CDR3 region has 14 residues. In germline, CDR1 is LGHDT, CDR2 YNNKEL (reference sequence). The CDR3 loop is CASSQNVNQETQYF. The CDR3 DNA follows: TGTGCCAGCAGCCAAAATGTCAACCAAGAGACCCAGTACTTC.

The rearrangement links TRBV6-6 to TRBJ1-6; TRBD1 is a possible D gene (5 bases). Between the trimmed V and J ends, which lost 5 bases and 3 bases, there was a span of 11 bases. The CDR3 sequence is 15 residues long. CDR1 and CDR2 (germline): MNHNY, SVGAGI (reference sequence). The CDR3 loop is CASSDLRDYNSPLHF. The CDR3 DNA follows: TGTGCCAGCAGTGACCTCAGGGACTATAATTCACCCCTCCACTTT.

The rearrangement uses TRBV29-1 and TRBJ2-1; 8 positions agree with TRBD2. V was clipped by 8 bases and J by 8 bases; unmatched bases: 8. There are 12 residues in the CDR3. Germline V gene data show CDR1 as SQVTM and CDR2 as ANQGSEA. CDR3 residues: CSQSRGGDEQFF. The DNA for the CDR3 is TGCAGCCAGAGTCGGGGGGGCGATGAGCAGTTCTTC.

The rearrangement links TRBV11-3 to TRBJ2-7, with 10 bases aligning to TRBD1. CDR3 length: 16 amino acids. The V gene's germline CDR1 is SGHNT and CDR2 YENEEA. With 2 bases clipped from V and 2 bases from J, the junction kept 6 bases outside the gene matches. The CDR3 here is CASSLTGTGVAYEQYV. The DNA for the CDR3 is TGTGCCAGCAGCTTAACCGGGACAGGGGTCGCCTACGAGCAGTACGTC.

V gene TRBV6-4 combines with J gene TRBJ2-1; 10 nucleotides match TRBD2. Losses at the gene ends were 6 bases for V and 4 bases for J; bases not matched to a gene: 6. CDR1 and CDR2 from the germline V gene are MRHNA and SNTAGT. CDR3 length equals 15 residues. CDR3 sequence reads: CASRTSSGSYNEQFF. CDR3 coding DNA: TGTGCCAGCAGAACCTCTAGCGGGAGTTACAATGAGCAGTTCTTC.

The rearrangement joins TRBV12-3 or TRBV12-4 to TRBJ1-1, with D perhaps TRBD1 (5 bases). The CDR3 is 12 amino acids. V lost 0 bases, J lost 8 bases, and 7 bases lay in between. The DNA of the CDR3 is TGTGCCAGCAGTTTAGCTACAGGAGAAGCTTTCTTT. Amino acids: CASSLATGEAFF.